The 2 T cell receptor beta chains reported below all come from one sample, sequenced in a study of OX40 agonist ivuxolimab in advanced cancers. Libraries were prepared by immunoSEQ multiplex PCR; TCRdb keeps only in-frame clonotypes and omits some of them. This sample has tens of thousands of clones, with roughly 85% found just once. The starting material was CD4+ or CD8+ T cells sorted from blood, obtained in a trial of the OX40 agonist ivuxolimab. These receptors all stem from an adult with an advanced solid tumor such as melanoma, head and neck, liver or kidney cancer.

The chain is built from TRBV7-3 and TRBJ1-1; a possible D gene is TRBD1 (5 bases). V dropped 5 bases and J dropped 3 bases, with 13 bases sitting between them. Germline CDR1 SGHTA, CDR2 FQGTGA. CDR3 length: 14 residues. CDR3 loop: CASSVQGGDTEAFF. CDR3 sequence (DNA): TGTGCCAGCAGCGTCCAGGGTGGGGACACTGAAGCTTTCTTT.

CDR3 amino acids: CASSHDGWGTEAFF. For the CDR3, the DNA is TGTGCCAGCAGCCACGACGGATGGGGCACTGAAGCTTTCTTT. The J gene is TRBJ1-1, the V gene TRBV14; D is uncertain. Germline CDR1 is SGHDN and CDR2 is FVKESK. CDR3 size: 14 residues. V lost 3 bases and J 4 bases, leaving 12 bases between the germline ends.